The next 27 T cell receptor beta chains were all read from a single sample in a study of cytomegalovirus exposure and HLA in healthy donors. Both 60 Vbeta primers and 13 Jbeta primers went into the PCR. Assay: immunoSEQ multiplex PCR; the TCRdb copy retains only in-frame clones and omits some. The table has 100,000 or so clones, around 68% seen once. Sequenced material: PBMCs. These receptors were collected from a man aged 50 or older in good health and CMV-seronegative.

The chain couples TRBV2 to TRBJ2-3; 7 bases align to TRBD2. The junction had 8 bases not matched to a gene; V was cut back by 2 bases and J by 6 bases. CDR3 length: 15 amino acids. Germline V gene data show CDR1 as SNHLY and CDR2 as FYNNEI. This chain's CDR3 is CASSERMAGVDTQYF. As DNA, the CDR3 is TGTGCCAGCAGTGAACGTATGGCGGGGGTGGATACGCAGTATTTT.

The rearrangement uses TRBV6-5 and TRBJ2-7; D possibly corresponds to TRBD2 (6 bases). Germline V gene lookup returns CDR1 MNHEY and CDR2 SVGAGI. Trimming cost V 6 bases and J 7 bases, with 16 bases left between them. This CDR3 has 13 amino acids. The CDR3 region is CASRGRGVREQYF. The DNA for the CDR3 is TGTGCCAGCAGAGGACGCGGGGTGCGGGAGCAGTACTTC.

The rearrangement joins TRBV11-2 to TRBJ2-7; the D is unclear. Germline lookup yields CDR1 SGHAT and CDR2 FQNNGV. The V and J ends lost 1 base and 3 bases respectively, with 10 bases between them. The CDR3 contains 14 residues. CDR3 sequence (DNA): TGTGCCAGCAGCTTAGGAGGCCAGAGCTACGAGCAGTACTTC. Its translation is CASSLGGQSYEQYF.

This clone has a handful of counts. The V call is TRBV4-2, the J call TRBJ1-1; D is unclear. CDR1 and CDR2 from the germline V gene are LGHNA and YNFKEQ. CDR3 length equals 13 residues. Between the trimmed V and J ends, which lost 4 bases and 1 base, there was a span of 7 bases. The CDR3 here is CASSLGGNTEAFF. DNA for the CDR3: TGTGCCAGCAGCCTGGGAGGGAACACTGAAGCTTTCTTT.

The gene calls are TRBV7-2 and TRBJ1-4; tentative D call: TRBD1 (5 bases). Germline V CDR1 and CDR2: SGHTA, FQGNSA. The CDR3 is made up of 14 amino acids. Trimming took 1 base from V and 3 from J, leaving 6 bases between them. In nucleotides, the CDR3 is TGTGCCAGCAGCTTAGGCAGGGCTAATGAAAAACTGTTTTTT. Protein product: CASSLGRANEKLFF.

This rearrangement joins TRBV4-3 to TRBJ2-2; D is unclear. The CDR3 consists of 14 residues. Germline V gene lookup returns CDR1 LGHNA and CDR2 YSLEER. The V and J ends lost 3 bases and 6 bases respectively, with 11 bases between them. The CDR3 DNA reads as TGCGCCAGCAGCCACAGTTCCGATTCCGGGGAGCTGTTTTTT. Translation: CASSHSSDSGELFF.

The CDR3 protein is CASSPWTGGPPDTQYF. The CDR3 DNA sequence: TGTGCCAGCAGCCCGTGGACAGGAGGGCCACCAGATACGCAGTATTTT. The rearrangement links TRBV14 to TRBJ2-3; tentatively, D is TRBD1 (7 bases). CDR1 SGHDN and CDR2 FVKESK come from the germline V gene. The CDR3 has 16 amino acids. The V end lost 4 bases, the J end lost 4 bases, and 18 bases lay between the germline ends.

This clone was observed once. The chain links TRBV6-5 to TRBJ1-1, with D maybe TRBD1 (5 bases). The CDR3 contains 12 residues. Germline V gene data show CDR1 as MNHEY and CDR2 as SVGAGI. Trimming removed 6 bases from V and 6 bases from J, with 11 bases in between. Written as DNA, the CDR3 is TGTGCCAGCAGCCGGAGGGGCGCTGAAGCTTTCTTT. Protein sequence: CASSRRGAEAFF.

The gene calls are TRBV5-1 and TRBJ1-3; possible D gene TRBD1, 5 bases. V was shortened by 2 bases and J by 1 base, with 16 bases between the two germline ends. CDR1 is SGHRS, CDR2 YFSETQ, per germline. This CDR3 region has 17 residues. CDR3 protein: CASSFTGSEWSGNTIYF. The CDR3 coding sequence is TGCGCCAGCAGCTTCACAGGTTCGGAATGGTCTGGAAACACCATATATTTT.

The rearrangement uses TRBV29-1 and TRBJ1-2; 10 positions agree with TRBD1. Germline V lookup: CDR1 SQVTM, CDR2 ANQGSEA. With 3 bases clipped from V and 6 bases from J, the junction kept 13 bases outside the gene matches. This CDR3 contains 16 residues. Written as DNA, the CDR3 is TGCAGCGTTGACGCGGGACAGGGGCGCGGGGTACATGGCTACACCTTC. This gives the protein CSVDAGQGRGVHGYTF.

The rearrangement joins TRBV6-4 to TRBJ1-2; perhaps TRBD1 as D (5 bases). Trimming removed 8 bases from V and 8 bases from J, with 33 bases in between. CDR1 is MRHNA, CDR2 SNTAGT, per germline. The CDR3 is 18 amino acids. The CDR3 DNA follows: TGTGCCAGCCTGTGCCAAAATCCGGGCGGCAACCAGGGATGCGGCTACACCTTC. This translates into CASLCQNPGGNQGCGYTF.

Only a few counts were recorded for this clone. The CDR3 loop reads CASSESSREMGGYTF. As DNA, the CDR3 is TGTGCCAGCAGTGAATCGAGCAGGGAAATGGGAGGCTACACCTTC. The chain carries TRBV2 and TRBJ1-2, with D possibly being TRBD1 (5 bases). Germline CDR1 reads SNHLY; CDR2 reads FYNNEI. The CDR3 has 15 amino acids. V lost 2 bases, J lost 8 bases, and 18 bases lay in between.

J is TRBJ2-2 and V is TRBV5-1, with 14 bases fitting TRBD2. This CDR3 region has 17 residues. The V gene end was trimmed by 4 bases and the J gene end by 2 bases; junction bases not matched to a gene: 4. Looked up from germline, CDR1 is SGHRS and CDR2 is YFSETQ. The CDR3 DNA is TGCGCCAGCAGCCCAGGGACTAGCGGGGGTAACACCGGGGAGCTGTTTTTT. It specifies CASSPGTSGGNTGELFF.

The CDR3 sequence is CASSITGGHTEAFF. The CDR3 DNA reads TGTGCCAGCAGCATAACAGGGGGCCATACTGAAGCTTTCTTT. The gene calls are TRBV5-6 and TRBJ1-1; 9 bases map to TRBD1. The germline V gene encodes CDR1 SGHDT and CDR2 YYEEEE. The V and J ends lost 4 bases and 5 bases, in that order; junction bases with no gene match: 6. The CDR3 is 14 residues long.

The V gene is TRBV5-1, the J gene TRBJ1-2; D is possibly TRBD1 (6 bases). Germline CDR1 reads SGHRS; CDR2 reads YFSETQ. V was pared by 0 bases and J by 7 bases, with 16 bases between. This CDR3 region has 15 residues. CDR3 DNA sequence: TGCGCCAGCAGCTTGGAAGCGGGGGGCATCCCTGGCTACACCTTC. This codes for CASSLEAGGIPGYTF.

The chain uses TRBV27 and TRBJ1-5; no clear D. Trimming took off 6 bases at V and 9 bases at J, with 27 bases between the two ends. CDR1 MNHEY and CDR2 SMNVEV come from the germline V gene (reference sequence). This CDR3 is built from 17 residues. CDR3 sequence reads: CASSLTGSGGQKRPQHF. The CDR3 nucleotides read TGTGCCAGCAGCTTGACGGGATCTGGTGGCCAGAAACGGCCCCAGCATTTT.

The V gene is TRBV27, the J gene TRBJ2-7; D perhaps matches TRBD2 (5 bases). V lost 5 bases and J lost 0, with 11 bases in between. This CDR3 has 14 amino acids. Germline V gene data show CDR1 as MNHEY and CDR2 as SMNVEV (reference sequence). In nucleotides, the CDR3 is TGTGCCAGCAGTCCCGGAGGAGACTCCTACGAGCAGTACTTC. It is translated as CASSPGGDSYEQYF.

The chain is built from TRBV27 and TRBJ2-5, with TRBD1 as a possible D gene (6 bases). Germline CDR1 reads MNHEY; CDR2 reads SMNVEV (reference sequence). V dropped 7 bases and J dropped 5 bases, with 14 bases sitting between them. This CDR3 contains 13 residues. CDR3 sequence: CASKDSAGETQYF. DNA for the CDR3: TGTGCCAGCAAGGACAGCGCGGGTGAGACCCAGTACTTC.

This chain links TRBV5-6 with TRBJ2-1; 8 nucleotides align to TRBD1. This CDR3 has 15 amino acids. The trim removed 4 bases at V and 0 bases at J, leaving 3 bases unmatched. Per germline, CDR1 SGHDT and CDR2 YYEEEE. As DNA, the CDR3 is TGTGCCAGCAGCCGCGACAGGGGCTCCTACAATGAGCAGTTCTTC. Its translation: CASSRDRGSYNEQFF.

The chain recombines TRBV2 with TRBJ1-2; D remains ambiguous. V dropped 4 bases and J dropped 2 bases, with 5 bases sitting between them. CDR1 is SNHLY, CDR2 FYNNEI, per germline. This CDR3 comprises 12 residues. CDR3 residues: CASSGTNYGYTF. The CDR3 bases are TGTGCCAGCAGTGGAACAAACTATGGCTACACCTTC.

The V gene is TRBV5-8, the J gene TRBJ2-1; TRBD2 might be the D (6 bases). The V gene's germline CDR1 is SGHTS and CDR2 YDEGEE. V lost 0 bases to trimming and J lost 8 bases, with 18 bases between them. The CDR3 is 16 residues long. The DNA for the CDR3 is TGTGCCAGCAGCTTGGGGGAGCGCGCGGGGAAATATGAGCAGTTCTTC. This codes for CASSLGERAGKYEQFF.

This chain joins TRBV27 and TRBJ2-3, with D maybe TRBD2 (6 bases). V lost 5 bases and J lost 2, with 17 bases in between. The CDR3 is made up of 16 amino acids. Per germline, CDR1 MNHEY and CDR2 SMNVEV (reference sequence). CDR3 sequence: CASSRKVAGPTDTQYF. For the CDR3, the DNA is TGTGCCAGCAGTCGCAAGGTGGCGGGGCCCACAGATACGCAGTATTTT.

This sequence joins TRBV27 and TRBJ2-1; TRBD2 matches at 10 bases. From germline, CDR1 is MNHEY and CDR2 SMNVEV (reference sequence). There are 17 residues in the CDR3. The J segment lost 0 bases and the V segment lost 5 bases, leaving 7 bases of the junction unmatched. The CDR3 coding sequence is TGTGCCAGCAGTCCCTACTTAGCGGGAGGCTCCTACAATGAGCAGTTCTTC. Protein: CASSPYLAGGSYNEQFF.

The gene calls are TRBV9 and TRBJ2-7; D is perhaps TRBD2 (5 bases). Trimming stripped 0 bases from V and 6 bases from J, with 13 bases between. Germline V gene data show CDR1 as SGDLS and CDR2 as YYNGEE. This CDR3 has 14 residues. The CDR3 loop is CASSVAVGGSEQYF. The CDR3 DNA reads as TGTGCCAGCAGCGTAGCGGTAGGAGGTAGCGAGCAGTACTTC.

The CDR3 region has the DNA TGTGCCAGCAACCATGGACAGGGGAGGAATCAGCCCCAGCATTTT. This gives the protein CASNHGQGRNQPQHF. The V and J genes are TRBV6-6 and TRBJ1-5; 9 bases match TRBD1. V shed 7 bases and J 4 bases; nucleotides not matched to a gene: 8. Germline assignment: CDR1 MNHNY and CDR2 SVGAGI (reference sequence). The CDR3 totals 15 residues.

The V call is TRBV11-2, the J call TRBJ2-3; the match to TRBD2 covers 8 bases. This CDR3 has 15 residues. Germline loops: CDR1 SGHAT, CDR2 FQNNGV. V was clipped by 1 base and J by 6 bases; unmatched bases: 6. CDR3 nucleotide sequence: TGTGCCAGCAGCTTAGTAGGGCGGGGGGAGGATACGCAGTATTTT. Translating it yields CASSLVGRGEDTQYF.

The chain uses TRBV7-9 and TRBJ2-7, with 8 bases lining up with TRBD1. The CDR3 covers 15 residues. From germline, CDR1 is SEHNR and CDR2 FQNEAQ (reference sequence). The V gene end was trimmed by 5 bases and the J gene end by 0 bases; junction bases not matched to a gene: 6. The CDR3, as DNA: TGTGCCAGCAGCCCGACAGGGGTACTCTCCTACGAGCAGTACTTC. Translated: CASSPTGVLSYEQYF.